The clone carrying this TCR beta chain has more than one count but fewer than ten. Its antigen remains unidentified. Trimming left V 7 bases short and J 2 bases short, with 18 bases between. From germline, CDR1 is MRHNA and CDR2 SNTAGT. The CDR3 totals 15 residues. This sample was included in a study of T cells after yellow fever vaccination. General study findings and limits: Most primary-vaccination clones recurred post-booster (approximately 95% CD4, over 70% CD8).

A single record per CDR3 protein comes from TCRdb applying MiXCR to the 5' RACE reads. The sample consists of 610,000 or so distinct CDR3 sequences, 12% of them appearing once. The input for sequencing was PBMCs, taken on the day of the yellow fever booster vaccination. This sequence originates from a man aged 25 to 40 who received the YFV17D yellow fever vaccine. The rearrangement links TRBV6-4 to TRBJ2-7; maybe TRBD2 (5 bases). CDR3 sequence (DNA): TGTGCCAGCATTCCGCCGAGGGAAGCAACCTACGAGCAGTACTTC. Its protein product is CASIPPREATYEQYF.